The 11 T cell receptor beta chains below come from one sample, sequenced in a study of blood T cell repertoires in COVID-19 (dated by TCRdb to the early 2020s). Library method: the immunoSEQ multiplex PCR assay. TCRdb took over this immuneACCESS table, retaining in-frame rearrangements with V and J assigned. Such tables are incomplete; in checked studies, under half of the missing clones stem from an unresolved V gene, and the remainder is unexplained. This sample lists about 120,000 clones; over 80% were detected once. The ten largest clones represent roughly 30% of the sample. The sample consisted of peripheral blood. These TCRs come from a woman aged 70-85 years with acute or convalescent COVID-19.

The V and J genes are TRBV6-5 and TRBJ1-5, with D maybe TRBD1 (5 bases). V shed 8 bases and J shed 1 base, with 15 bases lying between them. The CDR3 is 15 residues long. Germline V gene data show CDR1 as MNHEY and CDR2 as SVGAGI. CDR3 loop: CASEHRGVSNQPQHF. CDR3 bases: TGTGCCAGCGAACATCGGGGGGTCAGCAATCAGCCCCAGCATTTT.

This clone turned up a few times. The chain combines TRBV7-9 with TRBJ1-2; 7 nucleotides agree with TRBD1. Germline CDR1 and CDR2: SEHNR and FQNEAQ (reference sequence). This CDR3 contains 15 residues. V lost 2 bases and J lost 8; bases outside the gene matches: 11. The CDR3 coding sequence is TGTGCCAGCAGCTTATCATATACAGGGGTTCACGGCTACACCTTC. Its protein product is CASSLSYTGVHGYTF.

The chain carries TRBV24-1 and TRBJ2-3; 8 bases line up with TRBD2. CDR3 length: 15 residues. V gave up 6 bases and J gave up 5 bases; unmatched junction bases: 9. Germline loops: CDR1 KGHDR, CDR2 SFDVKD. The CDR3 sequence is CATSSGGPRGDTQYF. The CDR3 DNA reads TGTGCCACCAGTTCGGGAGGGCCAAGGGGAGATACGCAGTATTTT.

The J gene is TRBJ2-7, the V gene TRBV11-2; the D is unclear. The length of the CDR3 is 13 residues. From germline, CDR1 is SGHAT and CDR2 FQNNGV. Trimming took 7 bases from V and 3 from J, leaving 13 bases between them. The CDR3 spells CASNPAGSYEQYF. The CDR3 DNA sequence: TGTGCCAGCAACCCGGCAGGCAGCTACGAGCAGTACTTC.

The rearrangement joins TRBV6-6 to TRBJ2-3, with a weak D call TRBD2 (7 bases). Trimming removed 0 bases from V and 5 bases from J, with 12 bases in between. The CDR3 totals 15 residues. Per germline, CDR1 MNHNY and CDR2 SVGAGI (reference sequence). CDR3 nucleotides: TGTGCCAGCAGTTACTCGGGGGGGCAGGGAGATACGCAGTATTTT. Amino acids: CASSYSGGQGDTQYF.

This clone was recorded a few times. V is TRBV5-1 and J is TRBJ1-6, with D hard to call. Per germline, CDR1 SGHRS and CDR2 YFSETQ. This CDR3 comprises 14 residues. V gave up 4 bases and J gave up 8 bases, with 13 bases separating them. CDR3 sequence (DNA): TGCGCCAGCAGCCCCACTGCAGCGGATTCACCCCTCCACTTT. As protein: CASSPTAADSPLHF.

This chain connects TRBV9 to TRBJ2-5; D is unresolved. The CDR3 length is 14 residues. CDR1 SGDLS and CDR2 YYNGEE come from the germline V gene. The V end lost 2 bases, the J end lost 0 bases, and 8 bases lay between the germline ends. The CDR3 DNA reads as TGTGCCAGCAGCGTTGCAGGTAACCAAGAGACCCAGTACTTC. Translation: CASSVAGNQETQYF.

The V call is TRBV28, the J call TRBJ2-7; D remains unclear. The V and J ends lost 5 bases and 4 bases respectively, with 18 bases between them. There are 15 residues in the CDR3. CDR1 and CDR2 from the germline V gene are MDHEN and SYDVKM. Here the CDR3 DNA reads TGTGCCAGCAGTAAAAGCCCCCCGTTGAAGTACGAGCAGTACTTC. It specifies CASSKSPPLKYEQYF.

The gene calls are TRBV6-2 or TRBV6-3 and TRBJ1-5, with 7 nucleotides matching TRBD1. This CDR3 contains 17 residues. Germline lookup yields CDR1 MNHEY and CDR2 SVGEGT. V lost 7 bases and J lost 0; bases outside the gene matches: 12. CDR3 amino acids: CASTPGQNHYSNQPQHF. The DNA for the CDR3 is TGTGCCAGCACCCCGGGACAGAACCATTATAGCAATCAGCCCCAGCATTTT.

The V gene is TRBV5-5, the J gene TRBJ1-4, with 7 nucleotides matching TRBD1. CDR3 length: 16 amino acids. Germline V gene data show CDR1 as SGHKS and CDR2 as YYEKEE (reference sequence). Trimming cost V 0 bases and J 1 base; bases outside gene matches: 3. CDR3 bases: TGTGCCAGCAGCTTGGGGCCAGGGGGAACTAATGAAAAACTGTTTTTT. It specifies CASSLGPGGTNEKLFF.

This clone was observed a few times. V and J are TRBV5-1 and TRBJ2-1; tentative D call: TRBD1 (5 bases). This CDR3 spans 14 amino acids. Trimming pared 1 base from V and 5 bases from J, leaving 10 bases between. Germline V gene data show CDR1 as SGHRS and CDR2 as YFSETQ. The CDR3, as DNA: TGCGCCAGCAGCTTGAGGACAAATAACAATGAGCAGTTCTTC. It translates to CASSLRTNNNEQFF.